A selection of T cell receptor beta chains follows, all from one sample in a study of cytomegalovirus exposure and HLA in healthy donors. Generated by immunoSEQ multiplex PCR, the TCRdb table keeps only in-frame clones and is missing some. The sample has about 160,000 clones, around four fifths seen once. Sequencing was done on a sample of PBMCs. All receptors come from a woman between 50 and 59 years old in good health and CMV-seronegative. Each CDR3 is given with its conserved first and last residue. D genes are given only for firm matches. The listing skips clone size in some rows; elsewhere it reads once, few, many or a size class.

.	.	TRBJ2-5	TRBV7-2	TGTGCCAGCAGCTTACGGCGGGGGCCCGAGTACTTC	CASSLRRGPEYF
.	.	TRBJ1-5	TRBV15	TGTGCCACCAGCAGAGTGGGGGGGGGCTGGGGCAATCAGCCCCAGCATTTT	CATSRVGGGWGNQPQHF
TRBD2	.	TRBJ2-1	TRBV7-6	TGTGCCAGCAGCCGACCCCCGTTAGCGGGGGACCTCTACAATGAGCAGTTCTTC	CASSRPPLAGDLYNEQFF
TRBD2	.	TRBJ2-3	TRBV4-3	TGCGCCAGCAGCCAAAACCCTAAGGGTAGCGGGAGCACAGATACGCAGTATTTT	CASSQNPKGSGSTDTQYF
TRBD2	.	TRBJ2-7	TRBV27	TGTGCCAGCAGCGGCCGGGGACTAGCGGCTACCTACGAGCAGTACTTC	CASSGRGLAATYEQYF
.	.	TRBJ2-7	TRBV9	TGTGCCAGCAGCCCGTACAGTAAATCGTCCAACGAGCAGTACTTC	CASSPYSKSSNEQYF
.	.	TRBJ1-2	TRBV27	TGTGCCAGCAGTTTATGGGGGCGGAACTATGGCTACACCTTC	CASSLWGRNYGYTF
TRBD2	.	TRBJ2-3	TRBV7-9	TGTGCCAGCGGACTAGCGGGGAGCACAGATACGCAGTATTTT	CASGLAGSTDTQYF
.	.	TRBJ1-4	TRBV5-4	TGTGCCAGCAGCCCGCTGGGCCCAGGGCTGGTTCGGGAAAAACTGTTTTTT	CASSPLGPGLVREKLFF
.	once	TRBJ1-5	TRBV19	TGTGCCAGTAGCCAACACAGTAGCAATCAGCCCCAGCATTTT	CASSQHSSNQPQHF
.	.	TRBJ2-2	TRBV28	TGTGCCAGCGTAAGGGGGTATTCGAACACCGGGGAGCTGTTTTTT	CASVRGYSNTGELFF
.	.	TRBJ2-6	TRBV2	TGTGCCAGCCTTCAGACCCAGACAGGTCCGCTATACTCTGGGGCCAACGTCCTGACTTTC	CASLQTQTGPLYSGANVLTF
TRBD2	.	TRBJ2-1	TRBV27	TGTGCCAGCAGTTTATTTATGGGGCGGGAGGGAGGGGGGTACAATGAGCAGTTCTTC	CASSLFMGREGGGYNEQFF
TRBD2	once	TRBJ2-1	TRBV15	TGTGCCACTCGAACCGGGGGGGTCATCAATGAGCAGTTCTTC	CATRTGGVINEQFF
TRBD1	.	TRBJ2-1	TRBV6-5	TGTGCCAGCAGTAGGGGGACAGCCTACAATGAGCAGTTCTTC	CASSRGTAYNEQFF
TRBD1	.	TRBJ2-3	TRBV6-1	TGTGCCAGCATGCGAACAGGGGTGGGAGATACGCAGTATTTT	CASMRTGVGDTQYF
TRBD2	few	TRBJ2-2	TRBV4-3	TGCGCCAGCAGCCAAGATTATGCGGGGGGGGCCGGGGAGCTGTTTTTT	CASSQDYAGGAGELFF
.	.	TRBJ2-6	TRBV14	TGTGCCAGCAGCCAGAGGGGGGGCCTGAGCTCTGGGGCCAACGTCCTGACTTTC	CASSQRGGLSSGANVLTF
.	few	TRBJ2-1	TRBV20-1	TGCAGTGCTAGAGGCGACAATGAGCAGTTCTTC	CSARGDNEQFF
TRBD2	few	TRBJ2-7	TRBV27	TGTGCCAGCAGAGCACCGGGACTAGGAGGCGAGCAGTACTTC	CASRAPGLGGEQYF
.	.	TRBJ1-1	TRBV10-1	TGCGCCACCCATAAACCGGGATTCCCTTATCCTTTCTTT	CATHKPGFPYPFF
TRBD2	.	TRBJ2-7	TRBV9	TGTGCCAGCGGCGCGGGAGGATCTTTCTACGAGCAGTACTTC	CASGAGGSFYEQYF
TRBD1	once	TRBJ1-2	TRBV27	TGTGCCAGCCCTCTGGGACAGGGGTCTCGAGGGGTTTTTCATGGCTACACCTTC	CASPLGQGSRGVFHGYTF
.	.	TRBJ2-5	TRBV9	TGTGCCAGCAGCGTAGGGTTGGGCGGCAAGCGGAAAGAGACCCAGTACTTC	CASSVGLGGKRKETQYF
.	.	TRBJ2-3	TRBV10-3	TGTGCCATCAGTGAGAATCTAGTCACAGATACGCAGTATTTT	CAISENLVTDTQYF
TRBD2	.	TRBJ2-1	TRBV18	TGTGCCAGCTCACCACCGGGAGGGGCAAGTGAGCAGTTCTTC	CASSPPGGASEQFF
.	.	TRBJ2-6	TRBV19	TGTGCCAGTAGTCCCAACAGGGCTGGGGCCAACGTCCTGACTTTC	CASSPNRAGANVLTF
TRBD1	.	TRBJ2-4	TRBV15	TGTGCCACCAGCAGAGCTTCCGGACAGGGGGGGACCCAAAACATTCAGTACTTC	CATSRASGQGGTQNIQYF
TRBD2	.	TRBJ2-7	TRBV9	TGTGCCAGCAGCGTACTGGGGACTAGCGTTTCCTCCGAGCAGTACTTC	CASSVLGTSVSSEQYF
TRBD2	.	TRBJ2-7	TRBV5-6	TGCGCCAGCAGCTTGGGCCCGGGGGGAATTAGCTACGAGCAGTACTTC	CASSLGPGGISYEQYF
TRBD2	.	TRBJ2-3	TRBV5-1	TGCGCCAGCAGCTTGGCCCCCCTAGCGGGAGTAACAGATACGCAGTATTTT	CASSLAPLAGVTDTQYF
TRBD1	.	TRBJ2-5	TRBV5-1	TGCGCCAGCAGCGACAGGACAGGGGGTGAGACCCAGTACTTC	CASSDRTGGETQYF
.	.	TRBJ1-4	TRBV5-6	TGTGCCAGCAGCTCGCCAGTTCAGGGTGAAAAACTGTTTTTT	CASSSPVQGEKLFF
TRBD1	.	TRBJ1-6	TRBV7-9	TGTGCCAGCAGCATGACAGGGCAGAATTCACCCCTCCACTTT	CASSMTGQNSPLHF
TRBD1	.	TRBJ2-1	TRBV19	TGTGCCAGCGGGGACAGGTACAATGAGCAGTTCTTC	CASGDRYNEQFF
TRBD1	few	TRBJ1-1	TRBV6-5	TGTGCCAGCAGTTACGGTACCGGGACAGGGGACACTGAAGCTTTCTTT	CASSYGTGTGDTEAFF
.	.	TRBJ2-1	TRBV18	TGTGCCAGCTCCCCTTCGCCCACTACGAGTGAGCAGTTCTTC	CASSPSPTTSEQFF
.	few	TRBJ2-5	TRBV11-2	TGTGCCAGCAGCCACCGTGGTGCGGGGTGGCCACAAGAGACCCAGTACTTC	CASSHRGAGWPQETQYF
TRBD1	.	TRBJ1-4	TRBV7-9	TGTGCCAGCAGCCTGCAAAGACAGGGGGAAAAACTGTTTTTT	CASSLQRQGEKLFF
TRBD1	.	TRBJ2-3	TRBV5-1	TGCGCCAGCAGCATAGGACAGGGTGCTTTCTCTAGCACAGATACGCAGTATTTT	CASSIGQGAFSSTDTQYF
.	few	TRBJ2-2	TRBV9	TGTGCCAGCAGCGTAGAGCAGGCGGGCACCGGGGAGCTGTTTTTT	CASSVEQAGTGELFF
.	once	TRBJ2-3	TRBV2	TGTGCCAGTGACCCAGGGGCAGTTGGAGAGGCGCAGTATTTT	CASDPGAVGEAQYF
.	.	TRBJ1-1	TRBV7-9	TGTGCCAGCAGCTTAGGAGTGGGGAGCGGGAGCACTGAAGCTTTCTTT	CASSLGVGSGSTEAFF
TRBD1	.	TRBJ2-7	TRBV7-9	TGTGCCAGCAGCTTAGTGTTGGGGGACAGGGGCACCTACGAGCAGTACTTC	CASSLVLGDRGTYEQYF
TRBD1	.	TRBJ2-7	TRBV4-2	TGTGCCAGCAGCCAAGATTCAGAGGACAGGTCCTACGAGCAGTACTTC	CASSQDSEDRSYEQYF
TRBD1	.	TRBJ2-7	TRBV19	TGTGCCAGTAGTAGAAAAACAGGGGTCGAGCAGTACTTC	CASSRKTGVEQYF
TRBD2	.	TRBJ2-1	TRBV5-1	TGCGCCAGCAGCTTGCCGCTCTCTAGCGGGAGCGATGAGCAGTTCTTC	CASSLPLSSGSDEQFF